This TCR beta chain was sequenced in a study of T cell repertoires in cytomegalovirus infection. For the study at large: The public TCR beta signatures pointed to both CMV infection and matching HLA type. Findings and limits, study-wide: HLA-C-restricted, CMV-specific TCR beta clonotypes were dominant ex vivo. Cumulated frequencies of public TCR beta families served to identify carriers of CMV plus the relevant HLA.

Trimming removed 1 base at V and 4 bases at J, with 13 bases between. The CDR3 totals 15 residues. CDR1 and CDR2 from the germline V gene are MGHDK and SYGVNS. MiXCR was run by TCRdb on the reads, yielding one entry per CDR3 protein. Seen here are hundreds of thousands of distinct CDR3 sequences, approximately 34% observed once, and the top ten hold under 3%. Regarding this clonotype: Its antigen is as yet unknown.

Specimen: PBMCs. The chain couples TRBV25-1 to TRBJ1-2, with D unresolved. The receptor was derived from a human donor in good health (CMV status not recorded). Some clones in this sample may be carry-over from other donors' samples. CDR3 loop: CASSESGRGFYGYTF. The CDR3 DNA reads TGTGCCAGCAGTGAATCGGGCCGGGGTTTCTATGGCTACACCTTC.